A selection of T cell receptor beta chains follows, all from one sample in a study of blood T cell repertoires in COVID-19. Measured with immunoSEQ multiplex PCR; TCRdb has only the in-frame clones, and not every one. The sample shows some 400,000 clones, 75% to 90% of them seen only once. The source material was PBMCs or T cells enriched from blood (not recorded which). All receptors come from a man aged 30-40 years who had recovered from COVID-19. CDR3s include the opening cysteine and the closing phenylalanine or tryptophan. The D gene is left open where the match is weak. Only some rows state a clone size, as once, few, many or a class for expanded clones.

CDR3: CASSQPAGGPDTQYF; DNA: TGCGCCAGCAGCCAACCAGCGGGAGGTCCAGATACGCAGTATTTT; V: TRBV4-1; D: TRBD2; J: TRBJ2-3; size: NA
CDR3: CASSSPLYYEQYF; DNA: TGTGCCAGCAGTTCCCCACTATACTACGAGCAGTACTTC; V: TRBV12-3/TRBV12-4; D: NA; J: TRBJ2-7; size: NA
CDR3: CASSYFDRSNQPQHF; DNA: TGTGCCAGCAGTTACTTTGACAGAAGCAATCAGCCCCAGCATTTT; V: TRBV28; D: NA; J: TRBJ1-5; size: NA
CDR3: CASNPDPSGRNEQFF; DNA: TGTGCCAGTAACCCAGACCCTAGCGGGAGGAATGAGCAGTTCTTC; V: TRBV19; D: TRBD2; J: TRBJ2-1; size: NA
CDR3: CASTSGGTNYGYTF; DNA: TGTGCCAGTACCTCAGGGGGAACTAACTATGGCTACACCTTC; V: TRBV19; D: TRBD1; J: TRBJ1-2; size: NA
CDR3: CASRWDRETQYF; DNA: TGTGCCAGCAGGTGGGACAGAGAGACCCAGTACTTC; V: TRBV6-5; D: TRBD1; J: TRBJ2-5; size: NA
CDR3: CASSPGQEETQYF; DNA: TGTGCCAGCTCACCGGGACAAGAAGAGACCCAGTACTTC; V: TRBV18; D: NA; J: TRBJ2-5; size: NA
CDR3: CASRTQQGASYGYTF; DNA: TGTGCCAGTAGGACGCAACAGGGGGCCTCCTATGGCTACACCTTC; V: TRBV19; D: TRBD1; J: TRBJ1-2; size: NA
CDR3: CASSLRQGGTGELFF; DNA: TGTGCCAGCAGCTTACGGCAGGGAGGTACCGGGGAGCTGTTTTTT; V: TRBV7-2; D: NA; J: TRBJ2-2; size: NA
CDR3: CASSRAGLIYEQYF; DNA: TGTGCCAGTAGTCGGGCGGGATTGATCTACGAGCAGTACTTC; V: TRBV19; D: NA; J: TRBJ2-7; size: NA
CDR3: CASSLVLGYNEQFF; DNA: TGTGCCAGCAGCTTAGTTCTCGGCTACAATGAGCAGTTCTTC; V: TRBV13; D: NA; J: TRBJ2-1; size: once
CDR3: CASSIAATGLSYGYTF; DNA: TGTGCCAGTAGTATAGCCGCGACAGGGTTATCTTATGGCTACACCTTC; V: TRBV19; D: TRBD1; J: TRBJ1-2; size: once
CDR3: CASGLRQGEYEQYF; DNA: TGCGCCAGCGGCCTAAGACAGGGTGAGTACGAGCAGTACTTC; V: TRBV23-1; D: TRBD1; J: TRBJ2-7; size: NA
CDR3: CASSARTSGRASNTGELFF; DNA: TGTGCCAGCAGTGCCAGGACTAGCGGGAGGGCCAGTAACACCGGGGAGCTGTTTTTT; V: TRBV6-1; D: TRBD2; J: TRBJ2-2; size: NA
CDR3: CASSLSGAAYEQYF; DNA: TGTGCCAGCAGCTTGTCTGGGGCCGCCTACGAGCAGTACTTC; V: TRBV5-6; D: NA; J: TRBJ2-7; size: NA
CDR3: CASSLRGGATNEKLFF; DNA: TGTGCCAGCAGTTTGAGGGGGGGAGCAACTAATGAAAAACTGTTTTTT; V: TRBV28; D: NA; J: TRBJ1-4; size: NA
CDR3: CASSLWGEANEKLFF; DNA: TGTGCCAGCAGCTTGTGGGGAGAGGCTAATGAAAAACTGTTTTTT; V: TRBV7-2; D: NA; J: TRBJ1-4; size: NA
CDR3: CASSVASESSYNEQFF; DNA: TGTGCCAGCAGCGTGGCTAGCGAAAGCTCCTACAATGAGCAGTTCTTC; V: TRBV9; D: NA; J: TRBJ2-1; size: NA
CDR3: CASSLVDRSGTEAFF; DNA: TGCGCCAGCAGCTTGGTTGACAGGTCCGGCACTGAAGCTTTCTTT; V: TRBV5-1; D: NA; J: TRBJ1-1; size: few
CDR3: CASSRGGNTIYF; DNA: TGTGCCAGTAGTCGGGGTGGAAACACCATATATTTT; V: TRBV19; D: NA; J: TRBJ1-3; size: NA
CDR3: CASSTRTGISGNTIYF; DNA: TGTGCCAGCAGCACTAGGACAGGAATCTCTGGAAACACCATATATTTT; V: TRBV11-2; D: TRBD1; J: TRBJ1-3; size: NA
CDR3: CASSWGDRGLHYNEQFF; DNA: TGCGCCAGCAGCTGGGGGGACAGGGGACTCCACTACAATGAGCAGTTCTTC; V: TRBV5-1; D: TRBD1; J: TRBJ2-1; size: once
CDR3: CASSTPGNNHQPQHF; DNA: TGTGCCAGTAGTACCCCAGGCAATAATCATCAGCCCCAGCATTTT; V: TRBV19; D: NA; J: TRBJ1-5; size: NA
CDR3: CASSFEGRGNTEAFF; DNA: TGTGCCAGCAGCTTTGAGGGCCGGGGAAACACTGAAGCTTTCTTT; V: TRBV7-2; D: NA; J: TRBJ1-1; size: NA
CDR3: CASSPPRTGVSYEQYF; DNA: TGTGCCAGCTCACCACCTAGGACAGGGGTCTCCTACGAGCAGTACTTC; V: TRBV18; D: TRBD1; J: TRBJ2-7; size: NA
CDR3: CASSMGGRDNEQYF; DNA: TGTGCCAGTAGTATGGGGGGGCGCGATAACGAGCAGTACTTC; V: TRBV19; D: NA; J: TRBJ2-7; size: NA
CDR3: CASSENNPGGYTF; DNA: TGTGCCAGCAGTGAGAACAACCCGGGTGGCTACACCTTC; V: TRBV2; D: NA; J: TRBJ1-2; size: NA